Included here is one T cell receptor beta chain sequence, with context. The antigen remains undetermined. The read comes to an end 3 residues before the CDR3 does, leaving the germline J gene to fill in the end. Unstimulated regulatory T cells (CD4+CD25+CD127-), CD4+CD25- non-regulatory cells, CD4 and CD8 cells were FACS-sorted from thawed PBMCs. The source of the sample is a study of Tregs in tolerant kidney transplant recipients. Findings and caveats of the study: Antigen-driven expansion was suggested because donor-specific Tregs expanded more than all Tregs in tolerant patients. Changing PCR primers prevented nucleotide comparison between some patients' samples.

Germline CDR1 and CDR2: LNHDA and SQIVND (reference sequence). The CDR3 totals 15 residues. Unmatched junction bases numbered 5, after V lost 8 bases and J lost 0 bases. Using immunoSEQ multiplex PCR, the repertoire was profiled, and TCRdb retains in-frame clones only, with some absent. This sample's table reports 50,000 or so clones. Sequenced material: CD4+ T cells from blood, taken before the transplant. The receptor's source is a human donor who received a combined kidney and bone marrow transplant. V is TRBV19 and J is TRBJ1-2; 11 bases map to TRBD1. The CDR3 bases that were read are TGTGCCAGTCGAGGACAGGGGGCTTCTAACTATGGC. Its translation is CASRGQGASNYG. The entire CDR3 protein is CASRGQGASNYGYTF. Drawing the rest from reference TRBV19 and TRBJ1-2, the complete variable domain is DGGITQSPKYLFRKEGQNVTLSCEQNLNHDAMYWYRQDPGQGLRLIYYSQIVNDFQKGDIAEGYSVSREKKESFPLTVTSAQKNPTAFYLCASRGQGASNYGYTFGSGTRLTVV.